This T cell receptor beta chain is from a study of cytomegalovirus exposure and HLA in healthy donors. Study results and caveats: The TCR clusters that emerged in the first cohort tended, a later analysis found, to co-occur in the roughly 130 validation repertoires. Investigators reported more than 150 TCR beta chains as tied to cytomegalovirus.

Method: immunoSEQ multiplex PCR; TCRdb's copy keeps in-frame clones and lacks some. Among 170,000 or so clones listed, about 86% were seen once. About this clone: Its antigen is not identified. Other nucleotide sequences in the sample specify the same CDR3.

Germline loops: CDR1 PRHDT, CDR2 FYEKMQ (reference sequence). This CDR3 has 13 amino acids. Trimming pared 6 bases from V and 1 base from J, leaving 9 bases between. This clonotype was sampled from a woman under 30 in good health and CMV-seropositive. V usage is TRBV13 and J usage is TRBJ1-1; D not resolved. The material sequenced was PBMCs. This chain's CDR3 is CASSSRGNTEAFF. The CDR3 nucleotides are TGTGCCAGCAGTTCACGGGGGAACACTGAAGCTTTCTTT.